Listed below are T cell receptor beta chains from one sample, sequenced in a study of T cell repertoires in cytomegalovirus infection. MiXCR, applied by TCRdb to the reads, yields one record per CDR3 protein. The sample holds nearly 450,000 distinct CDR3 sequences, roughly 30% seen once. Sequenced sample: PBMCs. The receptors stem from a human donor in good health (CMV status not recorded). Some clones in this sample may be carry-over from other donors' samples. The CDR3 runs from the conserved cysteine through the conserved F or W. A D gene is named only where the DNA matches it firmly. A row's size may be missing; if present it is once, few, many or a size class.

TGTGCCAGCAGCTTCCGACAGGGTGTTCAAGAGACCCAGTACTTC,CASSFRQGVQETQYF,TRBV7-6,TRBD1,few,TRBJ2-5
TGTGCCAGCAGCCTACCCGGGACCGGATTTGAAGCTTTCTTT,CASSLPGTGFEAFF,TRBV5-4,NA,once,TRBJ1-1
TGTGCCAGCAGCTCCAACTACAATGAGCAGTTCTTC,CASSSNYNEQFF,TRBV7-2,NA,many,TRBJ2-1
TGTGCCAGCAGCCCAAGCCGACCGAGCCCCCCCCTCCACTTT,CASSPSRPSPPLHF,TRBV28,NA,few,TRBJ1-6
TGTGCCAGCAGTCCATCCCCGGCCAGGGTGGTCACCGGGGAGCTGTTTTTT,CASSPSPARVVTGELFF,TRBV27,NA,few,TRBJ2-2
TGTGCCAGCAGCCAAACGAGGCTTCAAGAGACCCAGTACTTC,CASSQTRLQETQYF,TRBV6-5,NA,NA,TRBJ2-5
TGTGCCAGCAGCTTTGGCCCTACCTCCTACGAGCAGTACTTC,CASSFGPTSYEQYF,TRBV7-9,NA,NA,TRBJ2-7
TGTGCCAGCAGCCATAGCGGTGGTAATTCACCCCTCCACTTT,CASSHSGGNSPLHF,TRBV7-8,NA,many,TRBJ1-6
TGCGCCAGCAGCCTGACAGGCCCTGAAGAGACCCAGTACTTC,CASSLTGPEETQYF,TRBV5-1,NA,NA,TRBJ2-5
TGTGCCAGCAGCCCCTCTAGCGGGAATTACAATGAGCAGTTCTTC,CASSPSSGNYNEQFF,TRBV11-2,TRBD2,few,TRBJ2-1
TGTGCCAGCAGCCAGAGCGGGGGGGCAGAGACCCAGTACTTC,CASSQSGGAETQYF,TRBV5-6,TRBD2,few,TRBJ2-5
TGTGCCAGCACCGTCGGGACAAACAGCAATCAGCCCCAGCATTTT,CASTVGTNSNQPQHF,TRBV7-9,NA,NA,TRBJ1-5
TGCGCCAGCAGCCAACGACCGGTCGGGACCGTGACGAACACTGAAGCTTTCTTT,CASSQRPVGTVTNTEAFF,TRBV5-1,NA,few,TRBJ1-1
TGTGCCAGCAGTTTATTACAGGACTATGGCTACACCTTC,CASSLLQDYGYTF,TRBV28,NA,few,TRBJ1-2
TGTGCCAGCAGCTCCACTGTAGCGGGGGGCCTCAATGAGCAGTTCTTC,CASSSTVAGGLNEQFF,TRBV6-1,TRBD2,few,TRBJ2-1
TGTGCCAGCAGTACAGGGGAGCCTCAGCAGCCCCAGCATTTT,CASSTGEPQQPQHF,TRBV27,TRBD1,NA,TRBJ1-5
TGTGCTAGTGGCTCGAGCGGGTTCTCCTACAATGAGCAGTTCTTC,CASGSSGFSYNEQFF,TRBV12-5,NA,NA,TRBJ2-1
TGTGCCAGCAGTTCAGGCGCTAGCCCTCCCAATCAGCCCCAGCCTTTT,CASSSGASPPNQPQPF,TRBV7-8,NA,NA,TRBJ1-5
TGTGCCAGCAGCTTAGCTGGGGGGTACGACACTGAAGCTTTCTTT,CASSLAGGYDTEAFF,TRBV7-8,NA,many,TRBJ1-1
TGTGCCAGCAGCTTACAGCTCCTCCAGGGGTACAATGAGCAGTTCTTC,CASSLQLLQGYNEQFF,TRBV5-4,NA,few,TRBJ2-1
TGTGCCAGCAGTTTAGAACAGGGGGTAGCCAAAAACATTCAGTACTTC,CASSLEQGVAKNIQYF,TRBV12-3/TRBV12-4,TRBD1,NA,TRBJ2-4
TGTGCCAGCAGCCAACTACTGGACGGATTAAGCGAGACCCAGTACTTC,CASSQLLDGLSETQYF,TRBV14,NA,NA,TRBJ2-5
TGTGCCAGCAGTTTAGGGGAAACAGGGGAAGCTTTCTTT,CASSLGETGEAFF,TRBV12-3/TRBV12-4,NA,NA,TRBJ1-1
TGTGCCAGGAGCGAATTTATGAACACTGAAGCTTTCTTT,CARSEFMNTEAFF,TRBV2,NA,NA,TRBJ1-1
TGTGCCAGCAGCCCCGGCAACAGGGGCACCGGGGAGCTGTTTTTT,CASSPGNRGTGELFF,TRBV11-2,TRBD1,NA,TRBJ2-2